A single sample is the source of the 9 T cell receptor beta chains below, sequenced in a study of blood T cell repertoires in COVID-19. Only in-frame clones appear in the TCRdb table, and some are missing; sequencing was by immunoSEQ multiplex PCR. Of just over 6,000 clones detected, around 80% appear once; the ten largest clones hold about 8.7%. What was sequenced was peripheral blood. The source is a human donor with active COVID-19. The donor label of this sample is uncertain.

This chain connects TRBV9 to TRBJ2-1; 16 positions match TRBD2. With 0 bases clipped from V and 7 bases from J, the junction kept 10 bases outside the gene matches. The germline V gene has CDR1 SGDLS and CDR2 YYNGEE. The CDR3 totals 19 residues. The chain's CDR3 is CASSVDPGLAGGLRNEQFF. The DNA for the CDR3 is TGTGCCAGCAGCGTAGATCCGGGACTAGCGGGGGGGCTGAGGAATGAGCAGTTCTTC. The full variable domain, rest sourced from reference TRBV9 and TRBJ2-1, is DSGVTQTPKHLITATGQRVTLRCSPRSGDLSVYWYQQSLDQGLQFLIQYYNGEERAKGNILERFSAQQFPDLHSELNLSSLELGDSALYFCASSVDPGLAGGLRNEQFFGPGTRLTVL.

The CDR3 DNA is TGCGCCAGCAGCCAAGGGACTAATAGTGAGCAGTTCTTC. It codes for CASSQGTNSEQFF. The chain uses TRBV4-3 and TRBJ2-1; perhaps TRBD2 as D (6 bases). V lost 1 base and J lost 9, with 10 bases in between. The CDR3 is 13 amino acids. Germline CDR1 is LGHNA and CDR2 is YSLEER.

This rearrangement joins TRBV4-3 to TRBJ2-4; weak D call: TRBD2 (5 bases). In germline, CDR1 is LGHNA, CDR2 YSLEER. This CDR3 has 17 residues. The V end was cut by 1 base, the J end by 2 bases, with 15 bases between. This CDR3 reads CASSQGAWERTKNIQYF. The DNA of the CDR3 is TGCGCCAGCAGCCAAGGCGCCTGGGAGCGTACCAAAAACATTCAGTACTTC.

This chain connects TRBV7-8 to TRBJ2-7, with 7 bases fitting TRBD1. Germline-derived CDR1 and CDR2 are SGHVS and FQNEAQ. This CDR3 has 15 residues. V gave up 1 base and J gave up 0 bases; unmatched junction bases: 3. The CDR3 loop is CASSLVSGGSYEQYF. CDR3 nucleotide sequence: TGTGCCAGCAGCTTAGTTTCAGGGGGCTCCTACGAGCAGTACTTC.

The chain recombines TRBV2 with TRBJ2-7; D remains ambiguous. Looked up from germline, CDR1 is SNHLY and CDR2 is FYNNEI. The CDR3 loop spans 10 amino acids. This chain's CDR3 is CTSSGYMQYV. Here the CDR3 DNA reads TGTACCAGCAGTGGTTACATGCAGTACGTC.

This chain connects TRBV28 to TRBJ2-1, with D possibly TRBD1 on 5 matching bases. The CDR3 consists of 14 residues. CDR1 is MDHEN and CDR2 is SYDVKM in the germline V gene. V was pared by 6 bases and J by 5 bases, with 14 bases between. The CDR3 sequence is CASSMSGIDNEQFF. The CDR3, as DNA: TGTGCCAGCAGCATGTCAGGGATAGACAATGAGCAGTTCTTC.

The chain has TRBV3-1 (or the pseudogene TRBV3-2) and TRBJ2-1; 9 bases line up with TRBD1. CDR1 is LGHDT and CDR2 is YNNKEL in the germline V gene (reference sequence). J gave up 7 bases and V 3 bases, and 13 bases lay outside the gene matches. The CDR3 is 17 residues long. In nucleotides, the CDR3 is TGTGCCAGCAGCCAGGGGGTCCGGACAGGGGACTGGAATGAGCAGTTCTTC. It specifies CASSQGVRTGDWNEQFF.

The chain is built from TRBV7-2 and TRBJ1-1; 8 positions match TRBD1. The CDR3 covers 15 residues. The V segment lost 2 bases and the J segment 8 bases; nucleotides outside the gene matches: 10. Germline V gene sequence: CDR1 SGHTA, CDR2 FQGNSA. This chain's CDR3 is CASSLRGRGLTEAFF. The CDR3 DNA reads as TGTGCCAGCAGCTTACGGGGCAGGGGGCTCACCGAAGCTTTCTTT.

This chain joins TRBV5-4 and TRBJ2-2; 7 bases map to TRBD1. V was clipped by 4 bases and J by 14 bases; unmatched bases: 8. This CDR3 has 12 residues. Germline V gene lookup returns CDR1 SGHNT and CDR2 YYREEE (reference sequence). The CDR3 bases are TGTGCCAGCAGCCCAGACAGGGAAAGACTGTTTTTT. Translating gives CASSPDRERLFF.